Below are 31 T cell receptor beta chains sequenced from a single sample in a study of shared clonotypes between healthy human individuals. Sequencing was performed with immunoSEQ multiplex PCR; in TCRdb, only in-frame clones are kept and a portion is missing. The table records 600,000 to 700,000 clones, approximately 73% of them present only once. Sequences were obtained from memory CD4+ T cells sorted from blood. Subset given: CD45RA-negative fraction. The receptor set was obtained from a woman in her thirties in good health.

With regard to this clone: A much larger clone lies one base from this, so it may be a read error. At the DNA level, this CDR3 is encoded by other sequences in the same sample as well. The V and J genes are TRBV5-1 and TRBJ1-5; no clear D gene. The CDR3 has 13 residues. The V end was cut by 4 bases, the J end by 0 bases, with 5 bases between. Germline V lookup: CDR1 SGHRS, CDR2 YFSETQ. The CDR3, as DNA: TGCGCCAGCAGCCCGGATAGCAATCAGCCCCAGCATTTT. Translating it yields CASSPDSNQPQHF.

V gene TRBV27 combines with J gene TRBJ2-7, with D perhaps TRBD2 (6 bases). The CDR3 is made up of 16 amino acids. Germline CDR1 is MNHEY and CDR2 is SMNVEV (reference sequence). Trimming shortened V by 8 bases and J by 0 bases, and 20 bases separated the two germline ends. The CDR3 DNA sequence: TGTGCCAGCGCCCCCGAAAGGCGGGACCCCTCCTACGAGCAGTACTTC. This codes for CASAPERRDPSYEQYF.

The gene calls are TRBV11-1 and TRBJ1-2, with unresolved D. CDR1 is SGHAT and CDR2 is FQDESV in the germline V gene (reference sequence). The CDR3 loop spans 13 amino acids. V was shortened by 7 bases and J by 7 bases, with 16 bases between the two germline ends. CDR3 loop: CASTTAEGFGYTF. For the CDR3, the DNA is TGTGCCAGCACGACGGCGGAGGGTTTTGGCTACACCTTC.

The chain recombines TRBV30 with TRBJ2-5; TRBD2 might be the D (7 bases). CDR1 is GTSNPN, CDR2 SVGIG, per germline (reference sequence). The V end lost 0 bases, the J end lost 5 bases, and 13 bases lay between the germline ends. CDR3 size: 14 residues. The CDR3 loop is CAWSVSGGWETQYF. The CDR3 DNA reads TGTGCCTGGAGTGTATCGGGGGGCTGGGAGACCCAGTACTTC.

The chain has TRBV5-6 and TRBJ1-4, with 8 bases matching TRBD1. The CDR3 has 15 residues. Germline-derived CDR1 and CDR2 are SGHDT and YYEEEE. J was trimmed by 5 bases and V by 2 bases; bases with no gene match: 5. The CDR3 DNA is TGTGCCAGCAGCTTTGGGTGGGACAGGAATGAAAAACTGTTTTTT. Protein sequence: CASSFGWDRNEKLFF.

The rearrangement joins TRBV5-4 to TRBJ2-1; D call uncertain. Germline V gene data show CDR1 as SGHNT and CDR2 as YYREEE (reference sequence). The CDR3 has 15 residues. V was shortened by 2 bases and J by 5 bases, with 14 bases between the two germline ends. In DNA form, the CDR3 reads TGTGCCAGCAGCTTTACATTGCAGGATAACAATGAGCAGTTCTTC. Residues: CASSFTLQDNNEQFF.

A remark on this clone: This sample also contains other DNA sequences that code for the same CDR3. The chain uses TRBV18 and TRBJ1-1, with TRBD1 identical over 8 bases. Per the germline V gene, CDR1 is KGHSH and CDR2 is LQKENI. V was pared by 3 bases and J by 2 bases, with 2 bases of the junction left unmatched. The CDR3 contains 14 residues. Here the CDR3 reads CASSPTGGNTEAFF. DNA for the CDR3: TGTGCCAGCTCACCTACAGGGGGAAACACTGAAGCTTTCTTT.

The chain joins TRBV28 to TRBJ2-1; 8 bases line up with TRBD2. Germline CDR1 MDHEN, CDR2 SYDVKM. CDR3 size: 14 residues. V lost 3 bases, J lost 6 bases, and 4 bases stayed unmatched. CDR3 nucleotides: TGTGCCAGCAGTTTTCGGGAGGGGTCCAATGAGCAGTTCTTC. Translation gives CASSFREGSNEQFF.

The chain uses TRBV15 and TRBJ2-4; possibly TRBD1 for D (7 bases). CDR1 and CDR2 from the germline V gene are LNHNV and YYDKDF (reference sequence). V was shortened by 0 bases and J by 13 bases, with 19 bases between the two germline ends. The CDR3 covers 15 residues. CDR3 bases: TGTGCCACCAGCAGAGATTCGGTCGGGCGGGGACAGCAGTACTTC. Translated: CATSRDSVGRGQQYF.

The chain couples TRBV6-1 to TRBJ2-4; 7 bases line up with TRBD2. The germline gives CDR1 MNHNS, CDR2 SASEGT. Losses at the gene ends were 4 bases for V and 6 bases for J; bases not matched to a gene: 6. This CDR3 comprises 14 residues. CDR3 coding DNA: TGTGCCAGCAGTGGAGGGGTAGCGGGAAACATTCAGTACTTC. It yields the protein CASSGGVAGNIQYF.

Concerning this clone: This same CDR3 is encoded by further DNA sequences in the sample. The rearrangement joins TRBV28 to TRBJ1-2; the D gene is possibly TRBD1 (6 bases). Germline V gene sequence: CDR1 MDHEN, CDR2 SYDVKM. Trimming removed 3 bases from V and 0 bases from J, with 11 bases in between. The CDR3 has 15 amino acids. In nucleotides, the CDR3 is TGTGCCAGCAGTTTGGGGGGGCCAGCTAACTATGGCTACACCTTC. Amino acid sequence: CASSLGGPANYGYTF.

This chain links TRBV2 with TRBJ1-3; 8 bases map to TRBD1. V shed 3 bases, J shed 2 bases, and the junction held 6 bases outside the gene matches. There are 16 residues in the CDR3. Germline CDR1 SNHLY, CDR2 FYNNEI. The CDR3 loop reads CASSETPRGPGNTIYF. CDR3 sequence (DNA): TGTGCCAGCAGTGAGACCCCCAGGGGGCCTGGAAACACCATATATTTT.

This clone is a singleton in its sample. CDR3 amino acids: CASSYGQRSISGNTIYF. The CDR3 nucleotides read TGTGCCAGCAGCTACGGACAGCGAAGTATCTCTGGAAACACCATATATTTT. This chain joins TRBV7-9 and TRBJ1-3; tentative D call: TRBD1 (6 bases). V lost 4 bases and J 0 bases, leaving 16 bases between the germline ends. Germline V gene sequence: CDR1 SEHNR, CDR2 FQNEAQ (reference sequence). The CDR3 totals 17 residues.

This rearrangement joins TRBV5-4 to TRBJ1-4, with TRBD1 as a possible D gene (5 bases). From germline, CDR1 is SGHNT and CDR2 YYREEE (reference sequence). The ends were cut back, 0 bases at V and 10 bases at J, with 22 bases in the middle. The CDR3 is 17 amino acids. The CDR3 reads CASSLEDQGTSRAKLFF. DNA of the CDR3: TGTGCCAGCAGCTTGGAAGACCAGGGCACGAGTAGGGCAAAACTGTTTTTT.

The V and J genes are TRBV19 and TRBJ2-7; TRBD1 matches 8 bases. There are 15 residues in the CDR3. Germline trimming cut 5 bases from V and 4 bases from J; bases unmatched to any gene: 10. In germline, CDR1 is LNHDA, CDR2 SQIVND (reference sequence). The CDR3 loop is CASSAYRGNLYEQYF. DNA of the CDR3: TGTGCCAGTAGTGCCTACAGGGGGAACCTGTACGAGCAGTACTTC.

J is TRBJ1-2 and V is TRBV27, with D unclear. The V end lost 5 bases, the J end lost 4 bases, and 23 bases lay between the germline ends. Germline-derived CDR1 and CDR2 are MNHEY and SMNVEV (reference sequence). The CDR3 totals 17 residues. CDR3 bases: TGTGCCAGCAGTCCGCGACACGCACCGCACTTTAGCTATGGCTACACCTTC. The encoded protein is CASSPRHAPHFSYGYTF.

The chain is built from TRBV2 and TRBJ2-3; 8 nucleotides agree with TRBD1. The CDR3 runs 15 residues. Germline V gene sequence: CDR1 SNHLY, CDR2 FYNNEI. Unmatched junction bases numbered 11, after V lost 8 bases and J lost 4 bases. CDR3: CASRRQGSFADTQYF. CDR3 sequence (DNA): TGTGCCAGCCGGAGACAGGGGTCCTTCGCAGATACGCAGTATTTT.

The V gene is TRBV7-8, the J gene TRBJ2-2, with unresolved D. Trimming shortened V by 3 bases and J by 7 bases, and 6 bases separated the two germline ends. Germline values: CDR1 SGHVS, CDR2 FQNEAQ. This CDR3 has 12 residues. The CDR3 region is CASSFAFGELFF. The DNA for the CDR3 is TGTGCCAGCAGCTTTGCCTTCGGGGAGCTGTTTTTT.

Worth noting for this clone: The junction departs from the called germline gene at one end, perhaps through a read error. The chain has TRBV30 and TRBJ2-3; D gene uncertain. Germline loops: CDR1 GTSNPN, CDR2 SVGIG (reference sequence). The CDR3 consists of 14 residues. The CDR3 region is CARSLVGGTDTQYF. The CDR3 DNA reads as TGTGCCAGGAGCCTAGTGGGTGGCACAGATACGCAGTATTTT.

This clone was seen just once. The same CDR3 also results from other DNA sequences found in this sample. This chain joins TRBV7-9 and TRBJ1-1; D unclear. The V end was cut by 1 base, the J end by 2 bases, with 11 bases between. The germline V gene encodes CDR1 SEHNR and CDR2 FQNEAQ (reference sequence). The CDR3 runs 15 residues. For the CDR3, the DNA is TGTGCCAGCAGCTTAGGGCAGGATCTTAACACTGAAGCTTTCTTT. The encoded protein is CASSLGQDLNTEAFF.

The V gene is TRBV7-6, the J gene TRBJ2-1; D remains ambiguous. Germline V CDR1 and CDR2: SGHVS, FNYEAQ. This CDR3 is built from 13 residues. V was trimmed by 1 base and J by 7 bases, leaving 8 bases between them. The CDR3 DNA follows: TGTGCCAGCAGCTTAGGACCGGCTAATGAGCAGTTCTTC. Translated: CASSLGPANEQFF. Complete variable domain (other parts from reference TRBV7-6 and TRBJ2-1): GAGVSQSPRYKVTKRGQDVALRCDPISGHVSLYWYRQALGQGPEFLTYFNYEAQQDKSGLPNDRFSAERPEGSISTLTIQRTEQRDSAMYRCASSLGPANEQFFGPGTRLTVL.

This clone was picked up one time. The CDR3 DNA follows: TGTGCCAGCAGAAAGGGGAGGCGGGCCCTGAGCACAGATACGCAGTATTTT. It specifies CASRKGRRALSTDTQYF. The chain is built from TRBV5-4 and TRBJ2-3; weak D call: TRBD2 (6 bases). The CDR3 has 17 amino acids. Germline CDR1 and CDR2: SGHNT and YYREEE (reference sequence). V was trimmed by 5 bases and J by 0 bases, leaving 19 bases between them. The whole variable domain, filled in from reference TRBV5-4 and TRBJ2-3, reads ETGVTQSPTHLIKTRGQQVTLRCSSQSGHNTVSWYQQALGQGPQFIFQYYREEENGRGNFPPRFSGLQFPNYSSELNVNALELDDSALYLCASRKGRRALSTDTQYFGPGTRLTVL.

This rearrangement joins TRBV6-4 to TRBJ2-5; a weak D match, TRBD2 (5 bases). The CDR3 runs 16 residues. V was cut by 2 bases and J by 4 bases, with 17 bases left in between. Germline V gene data show CDR1 as MRHNA and CDR2 as SNTAGT. The CDR3 spells CASSDPPRTEGETQYF. The CDR3 region has the DNA TGTGCCAGCAGTGACCCGCCCCGGACTGAAGGAGAGACCCAGTACTTC.

This CDR3 reads CAIGDTLNTEAFF. CDR3 DNA: TGTGCCATCGGGGACACCTTGAACACTGAAGCTTTCTTT. The chain employs TRBV10-3 and TRBJ1-1, with D perhaps matching TRBD1 (6 bases). The V and J ends lost 8 bases and 0 bases respectively, with 10 bases between them. CDR3 length: 13 amino acids. Per germline, CDR1 ENHRY and CDR2 SYGVKD.

The chain has TRBV25-1 and TRBJ2-7, with TRBD1 identical over 10 bases. This CDR3 is built from 16 residues. With V trimmed by 2 bases and J by 7 bases, 11 bases remained unmatched. Germline V gene data show CDR1 as MGHDK and CDR2 as SYGVNS. Written as DNA, the CDR3 is TGTGCCAGCAGTGAAACCCGACAGGGGGCCGTCAGAGAGCAGTACTTC. This codes for CASSETRQGAVREQYF.

As to this clone: Given a far larger clone just one base away, this is likely a sequencing read error. This sequence joins TRBV11-3 and TRBJ2-1, with TRBD2 matching 7 bases. Per the germline V gene, CDR1 is SGHNT and CDR2 is YENEEA. V was pared by 5 bases and J by 0 bases, with 4 bases of the junction left unmatched. This CDR3 has 15 residues. The CDR3 DNA sequence: TGTGCCAGCAGCCCACAGCGGGACTCCTACAATGAGCAGTTCTTC. The encoded protein is CASSPQRDSYNEQFF. Supplemented by reference TRBV11-3 and TRBJ2-1, the full variable domain reads EAGVVQSPRYKIIEKKQPVAFWCNPISGHNTLYWYLQNLGQGPELLIRYENEEAVDDSQLPKDRFSAERLKGVDSTLKIQPAELGDSAVYLCASSPQRDSYNEQFFGPGTRLTVL.

V is TRBV5-8 and J is TRBJ2-7; 8 bases match TRBD1. J was trimmed by 3 bases and V by 5 bases; bases with no gene match: 10. Germline V gene sequence: CDR1 SGHTS, CDR2 YDEGEE. This CDR3 has 15 amino acids. This CDR3 is CASRFESGGFYEQYF. The CDR3 nucleotides are TGTGCCAGCAGGTTTGAATCAGGGGGCTTCTACGAGCAGTACTTC.

The chain has TRBV4-2 and TRBJ2-2; 12 bases align to TRBD2. The CDR3 loop spans 18 amino acids. With V trimmed by 0 bases and J by 5 bases, 7 bases remained unmatched. Germline CDR1 reads LGHNA; CDR2 reads YNFKEQ. The CDR3, as DNA: TGTGCCAGCAGCCAAGACGCGACTAGCGGGAGTCGGACCGGGGAGCTGTTTTTT. Its translation: CASSQDATSGSRTGELFF.

V and J are TRBV6-1 and TRBJ2-2, with D hard to call. V gave up 0 bases and J gave up 2 bases, with 10 bases separating them. CDR3 length: 16 residues. Germline CDR1 is MNHNS and CDR2 is SASEGT. The CDR3: CASSEAFRYNTGELFF. CDR3 DNA sequence: TGTGCCAGCAGTGAAGCATTCCGATATAACACCGGGGAGCTGTTTTTT.

This chain uses TRBV6-1 with TRBJ2-1; D is possibly TRBD2 (5 bases). The V gene lost 3 bases and the J gene lost 3 bases, with 15 bases spanning the gap. Germline lookup yields CDR1 MNHNS and CDR2 SASEGT. This CDR3 is built from 16 residues. DNA for the CDR3: TGTGCCAGCAGTGAGGGTTCCAGCGGCGTCTACAATGAGCAGTTCTTC. Protein: CASSEGSSGVYNEQFF.

The gene calls are TRBV7-8 and TRBJ2-6, with unresolved D. V gave up 1 base and J gave up 0 bases, with 4 bases separating them. From germline, CDR1 is SGHVS and CDR2 FQNEAQ. CDR3 length: 15 residues. The CDR3 sequence is CASSLGGSGANVLTF. The CDR3 nucleotides are TGTGCCAGCAGCTTAGGAGGCTCTGGGGCCAACGTCCTGACTTTC.